Reported below is one TCR beta chain. Patients of the Seattle cohort, enrolled during active infection, were followed longitudinally. The V gene's germline CDR1 is SGHTS and CDR2 YDEGEE. This CDR3 is 18 amino acids long. V lost 2 bases to trimming and J lost 0 bases, with 15 bases between them. Authors' analysis steps: Amplifying reference gene primers gave estimates of nucleated cell counts. Here immunoSEQ multiplex PCR was the method, and the copy in TCRdb shows in-frame clones only, minus some. V and J calls and clone size are given by that table; D and trimming were obtained from the DNA. The table lists around 300,000 clones, around 88% of them singletons. These data come from a study of blood T cell repertoires in COVID-19.

The receptor comes from a woman aged 25 to 39 with COVID-19, enrolled during active disease. Sequenced input: peripheral blood. This sequence joins TRBV5-8 and TRBJ1-6; a weak D match, TRBD1 (5 bases). The CDR3: CASSFTVHGGSYNSPLHF. In nucleotides, the CDR3 is TGTGCCAGCAGCTTTACCGTACACGGGGGCTCCTATAATTCACCCCTCCACTTT.